The TCR beta chain under discussion was sequenced for a study of blood T cell repertoires in COVID-19. Study-level background: Italy, Spain and the United States were the sources of the convalescent and acute COVID-19 samples. PBMCs, B-cell-depleted T cells, or T cells were the source of the cDNA or gDNA that made up the material.

Germline V gene data show CDR1 as SGHTS and CDR2 as YDEGEE. The V gene end was trimmed by 4 bases and the J gene end by 7 bases; junction bases not matched to a gene: 3. The length of the CDR3 is 15 residues. Source study methods: Nucleated cell number was recorded as an estimate derived from reference gene primer amplification. Generated by immunoSEQ multiplex PCR, the TCRdb table keeps only in-frame clones and is missing some. V and J calls and clone size come straight from that table; D and trimming were deduced from the DNA. Here the sample spans tens of thousands of clones, less than 95% being singletons.

V usage is TRBV5-8 and J usage is TRBJ2-1, with 15 bases fitting TRBD2. Material: peripheral blood. This receptor was taken from a man aged 40-49 years with acute or convalescent COVID-19. CDR3 DNA: TGTGCCAGCAGCCCCGGGACTAGCGGGAGGAATGAGCAGTTCTTC. Its translation: CASSPGTSGRNEQFF.